The subject of this entry is one TCR beta chain. The PCR ran on 60 Vbeta and 13 Jbeta primers. The protocol was immunoSEQ multiplex PCR, while the TCRdb copy is restricted to in-frame clones and leaves out a portion. Seen here are some 180,000 clones, around 80% observed once, and the top ten hold 1.9%. This sample is part of a study of cytomegalovirus exposure and HLA in healthy donors. V shed 0 bases and J 5 bases; nucleotides not matched to a gene: 1. The CDR3 is made up of 15 amino acids. CDR1 is MNHEY, CDR2 SVGAGI, per germline. This TCR was sampled from a young man in good health and CMV-seronegative. Sequenced: PBMCs. This rearrangement joins TRBV6-5 to TRBJ2-1; 10 bases agree with TRBD1. The CDR3 protein is CASSYSDRGDNEQFF. The CDR3 nucleotides read TGTGCCAGCAGTTACTCGGACAGGGGGGACAATGAGCAGTTCTTC.